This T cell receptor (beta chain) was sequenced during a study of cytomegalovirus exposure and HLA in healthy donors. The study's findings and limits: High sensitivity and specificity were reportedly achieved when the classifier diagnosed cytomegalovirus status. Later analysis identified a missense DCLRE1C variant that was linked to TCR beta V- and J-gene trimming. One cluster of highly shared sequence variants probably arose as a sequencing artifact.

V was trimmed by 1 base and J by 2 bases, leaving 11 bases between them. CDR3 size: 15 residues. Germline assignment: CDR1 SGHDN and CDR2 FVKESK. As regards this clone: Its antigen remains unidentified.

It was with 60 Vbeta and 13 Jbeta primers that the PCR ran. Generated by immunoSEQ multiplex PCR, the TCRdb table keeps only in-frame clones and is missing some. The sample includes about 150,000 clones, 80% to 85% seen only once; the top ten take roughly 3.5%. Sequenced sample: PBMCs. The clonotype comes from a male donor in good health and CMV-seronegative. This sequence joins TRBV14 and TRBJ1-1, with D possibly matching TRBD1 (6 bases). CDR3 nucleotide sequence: TGTGCCAGCAGCCAAGCGACAGGTTTTAACACTGAAGCTTTCTTT. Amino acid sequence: CASSQATGFNTEAFF.